This T cell receptor beta chain came from a study of blood T cell repertoires in COVID-19. Overall study context: The cDNA or gDNA used as material had been derived from T cells, B-cell-depleted T cells, or PBMCs.

The data were produced by immunoSEQ multiplex PCR, yet TCRdb's version contains in-frame clones alone and is incomplete. This table holds about 260,000 clones, 85% found once. This CDR3 has 12 amino acids. Germline V gene sequence: CDR1 SNHLY, CDR2 FYNNEI. V lost 7 bases to trimming and J lost 4 bases, with 10 bases between them. Sequenced material: peripheral blood. The sequence was collected from a human donor in a cohort sampled during active COVID-19. This chain links TRBV2 with TRBJ1-2; D is perhaps TRBD1 (5 bases). The CDR3 nucleotides are TGTGCCAGCAACGACAGAAGCTATGGCTACACCTTC. It specifies CASNDRSYGYTF.